This T cell receptor (beta chain) was retrieved from a study of blood T cell repertoires in COVID-19. For the study at large: Samples taken during acute and convalescent COVID-19 were collected in the United States, Italy and Spain.

In the authors' workflow: Counts of nucleated cells, estimated from reference gene primer amplification, were obtained. Measured with immunoSEQ multiplex PCR; TCRdb has only the in-frame clones, and not every one. V and J calls and clone size are those listed in that table; D and trimming were worked out from the DNA. The sample gives about 300,000 clones, under 90% of which show up once; 3.5% to 5% is in the top ten. Germline loops: CDR1 SEHNR, CDR2 FQNEAQ (reference sequence). V lost 4 bases and J 0 bases, leaving 12 bases between the germline ends. CDR3 length equals 15 residues. The chain couples TRBV7-9 to TRBJ1-2; D gene uncertain. This receptor was obtained from a man aged 25-40 years who had recovered from COVID-19. Material: PBMCs or T cells enriched from blood (not recorded which). The CDR3 region has the DNA TGTGCCAGCAGCTATCGGACGGACTCTAACTATGGCTACACCTTC. Protein: CASSYRTDSNYGYTF.